This TCR beta chain is drawn from a study of breast tumors, draining lymph nodes, adjacent tissues. TCRdb passed the multiplex PCR reads through MiXCR, listing each CDR3 protein once. The data show 200,000 or so distinct CDR3 sequences, 31% seen once. Samples came from axillary lymph nodes draining the breast cancer. V was pared by 0 bases and J by 1 base, with 8 bases of the junction left unmatched. The CDR3 loop spans 17 amino acids. CDR1 LGHNA and CDR2 YSLEER come from the germline V gene. At least ten counts were recorded for this clonotype. This receptor was taken from a female donor with breast cancer. Some clones in this sample may be carry-over from other donors' samples. This rearrangement joins TRBV4-3 to TRBJ1-2; 7 nucleotides agree with TRBD1. Sequencing was performed on axillary lymph node tissue. The CDR3 loop reads CASSQDFDREINYGYTF. The CDR3, as DNA: TGCGCCAGCAGCCAAGATTTCGACAGGGAGATTAACTATGGCTACACCTTC.